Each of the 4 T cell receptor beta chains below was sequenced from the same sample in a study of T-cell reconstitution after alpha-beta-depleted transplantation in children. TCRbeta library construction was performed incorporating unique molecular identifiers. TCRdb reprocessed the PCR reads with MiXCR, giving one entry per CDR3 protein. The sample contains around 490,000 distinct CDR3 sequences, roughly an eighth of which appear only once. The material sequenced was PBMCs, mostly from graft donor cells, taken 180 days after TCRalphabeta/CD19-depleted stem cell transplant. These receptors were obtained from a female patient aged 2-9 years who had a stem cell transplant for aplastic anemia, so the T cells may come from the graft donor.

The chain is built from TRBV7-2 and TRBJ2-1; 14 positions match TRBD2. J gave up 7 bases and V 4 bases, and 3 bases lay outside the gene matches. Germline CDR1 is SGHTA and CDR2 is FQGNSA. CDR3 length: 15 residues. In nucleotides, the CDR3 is TGTGCCAGCAGCTGGGGACTAGCGGGAGTGAATGAGCAGTTCTTC. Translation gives CASSWGLAGVNEQFF.

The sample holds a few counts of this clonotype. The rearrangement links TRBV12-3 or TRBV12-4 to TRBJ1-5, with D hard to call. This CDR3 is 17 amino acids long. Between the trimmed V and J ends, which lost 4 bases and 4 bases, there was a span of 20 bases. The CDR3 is CASSSSSDHRGNQPQHF. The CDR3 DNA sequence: TGTGCCAGCAGTTCATCCTCGGACCATAGAGGAAATCAGCCCCAGCATTTT.

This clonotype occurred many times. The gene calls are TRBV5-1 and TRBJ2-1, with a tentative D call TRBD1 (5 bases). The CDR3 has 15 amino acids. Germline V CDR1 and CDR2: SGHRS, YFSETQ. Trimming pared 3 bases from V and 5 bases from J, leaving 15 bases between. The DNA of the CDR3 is TGCGCCAGCAGCTCCGTGGACATCTTTAACAATGAGCAGTTCTTC. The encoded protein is CASSSVDIFNNEQFF.

CDR3 sequence reads: CSARELGGVNQPQHF. The CDR3, as DNA: TGCAGTGCTAGGGAACTCGGAGGGGTCAATCAGCCCCAGCATTTT. The J gene is TRBJ1-5, the V gene TRBV20-1; possible D gene TRBD1, 5 bases. Germline V gene sequence: CDR1 DFQATT, CDR2 SNEGSKA (reference sequence). CDR3 length: 15 residues. Trimming pared 3 bases from V and 3 bases from J, leaving 15 bases between.